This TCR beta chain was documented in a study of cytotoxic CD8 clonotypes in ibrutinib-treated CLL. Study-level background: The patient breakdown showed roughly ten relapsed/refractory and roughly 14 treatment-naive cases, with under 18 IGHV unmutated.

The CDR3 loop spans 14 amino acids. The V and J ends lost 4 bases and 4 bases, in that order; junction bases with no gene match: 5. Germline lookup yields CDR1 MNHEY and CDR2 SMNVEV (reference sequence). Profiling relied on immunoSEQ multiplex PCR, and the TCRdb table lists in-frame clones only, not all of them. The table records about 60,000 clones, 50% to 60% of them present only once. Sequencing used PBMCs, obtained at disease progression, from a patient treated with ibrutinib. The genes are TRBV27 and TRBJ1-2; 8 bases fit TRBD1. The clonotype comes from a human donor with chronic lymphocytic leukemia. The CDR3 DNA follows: TGTGCCAGCAGTTATGGGACAGGCGTCTATGGCTACACCTTC. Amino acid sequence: CASSYGTGVYGYTF.